This T cell receptor (beta chain) was retrieved from a study of shared clonotypes between healthy human individuals. Measured with immunoSEQ multiplex PCR; TCRdb has only the in-frame clones, and not every one. Of about 600,000 clones in the sample, roughly 98% were seen once. Trimming removed 3 bases at V and 8 bases at J, with 17 bases between. Looked up from germline, CDR1 is LGHNT and CDR2 is FRNRAP. CDR3 length: 15 residues. In the naive CD8 group, cells lacked CD45RO and were positively selected for CCR7, so terminally differentiated effector memory CD45RA+ cells were left out. The chain couples TRBV12-5 to TRBJ2-1; no clear D. The sample comprised naive CD8+ T cells sorted from blood. The receptor was derived from a man aged 25-45 years in good health. The CDR3: CASGFFGAPGDEQFF. The CDR3 region has the DNA TGTGCTAGTGGTTTTTTTGGCGCCCCCGGAGATGAGCAGTTCTTC.